The clone carrying this TCR beta chain was seen a handful of times. Its antigen remains unidentified. CDR1 MGHRA and CDR2 YSYEKL come from the germline V gene. V gave up 3 bases and J gave up 5 bases; unmatched junction bases: 10. CDR3 size: 16 residues. This entry belongs to a study of blood T cells in healthy people across ages. Study-wide background: Per two T cells, about one barcoded beta molecule was captured through template switching.

Aged about 6 to 95, donors were systemically healthy Caucasians from Russia. Sample-barcoded 5' priming and a J-beta primer mix drove a second PCR of roughly 6 to 12 cycles. Using its own MiXCR run on the 5' RACE reads, TCRdb lists one record per CDR3 protein. The table shows around 1.5 million distinct CDR3 sequences, with 42% occurring only once. Study-wide findings and caveats: More naive CD4+ cells and higher diversity marked long-lived donors relative to aged donors. Unsorted PBMC input precluded a conclusive naive versus antigen-experienced comparison.

The chain links TRBV4-1 to TRBJ2-5; 9 bases match TRBD2. The specimen was blood. This TCR was recovered from a young woman in good health. DNA of the CDR3: TGCGCCAGCAGCCAGGCTTATAGCGGGAGTAGTGAGACCCAGTACTTC. Its protein is CASSQAYSGSSETQYF.